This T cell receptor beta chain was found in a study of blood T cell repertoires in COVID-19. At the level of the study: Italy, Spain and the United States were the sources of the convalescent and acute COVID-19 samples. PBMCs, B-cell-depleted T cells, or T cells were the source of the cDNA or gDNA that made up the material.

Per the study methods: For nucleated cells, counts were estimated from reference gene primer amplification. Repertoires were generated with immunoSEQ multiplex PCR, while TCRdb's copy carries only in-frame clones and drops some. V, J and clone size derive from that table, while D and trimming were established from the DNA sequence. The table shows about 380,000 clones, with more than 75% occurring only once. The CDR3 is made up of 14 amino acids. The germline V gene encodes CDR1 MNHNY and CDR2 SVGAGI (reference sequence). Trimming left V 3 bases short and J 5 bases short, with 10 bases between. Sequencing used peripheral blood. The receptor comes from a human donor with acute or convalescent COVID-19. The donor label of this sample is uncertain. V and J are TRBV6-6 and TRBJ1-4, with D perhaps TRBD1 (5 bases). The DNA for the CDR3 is TGTGCCAGCAGTTATAAGGCAGGGAATGAAAAACTGTTTTTT. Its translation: CASSYKAGNEKLFF.